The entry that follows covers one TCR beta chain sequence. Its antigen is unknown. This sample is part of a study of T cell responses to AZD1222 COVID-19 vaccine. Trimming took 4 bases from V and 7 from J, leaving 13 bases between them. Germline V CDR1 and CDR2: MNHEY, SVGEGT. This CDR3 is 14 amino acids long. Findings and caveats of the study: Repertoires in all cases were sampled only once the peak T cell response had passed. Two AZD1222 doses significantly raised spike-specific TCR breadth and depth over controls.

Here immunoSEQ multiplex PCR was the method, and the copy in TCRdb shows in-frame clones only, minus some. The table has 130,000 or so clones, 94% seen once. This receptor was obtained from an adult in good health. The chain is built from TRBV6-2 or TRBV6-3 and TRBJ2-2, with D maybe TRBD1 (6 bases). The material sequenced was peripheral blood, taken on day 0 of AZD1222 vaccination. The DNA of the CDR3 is TGTGCCAGCAGTTCCTTAAGGGGGATCGGGGAGCTGTTTTTT. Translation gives CASSSLRGIGELFF.